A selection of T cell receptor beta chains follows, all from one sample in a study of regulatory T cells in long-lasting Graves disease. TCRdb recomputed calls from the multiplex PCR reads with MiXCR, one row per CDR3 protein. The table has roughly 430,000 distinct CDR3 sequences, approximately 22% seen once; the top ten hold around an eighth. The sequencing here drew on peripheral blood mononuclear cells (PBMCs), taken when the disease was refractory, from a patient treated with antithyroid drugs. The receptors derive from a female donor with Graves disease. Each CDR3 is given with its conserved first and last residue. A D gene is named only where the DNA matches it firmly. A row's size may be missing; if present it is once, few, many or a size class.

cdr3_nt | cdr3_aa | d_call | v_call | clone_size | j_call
TGTGCCAGCAGCTGGGCCGACAGGGAGACCACTGAAGCTTTCTTT | CASSWADRETTEAFF | TRBD1 | TRBV28 | many | TRBJ1-1
TGTGCCAGCAGATTAGCCTCGGGCCAGACCCAGTACTTC | CASRLASGQTQYF | - | TRBV5-6 | - | TRBJ2-5
TGTGCCAGCAGTGAAGCCCACAGGGTTATAGATACGCAGTATTTT | CASSEAHRVIDTQYF | - | TRBV2 | many | TRBJ2-3
TGTGCCAGCAGTTTATGGGCTCTAGCCTATAATTCACCCCTCCACTTT | CASSLWALAYNSPLHF | - | TRBV28 | many | TRBJ1-6
TGTGCCAGCAACTTCTTCAGGGCTGGCAATCAGCCCCAGCATTTT | CASNFFRAGNQPQHF | - | TRBV28 | - | TRBJ1-5
TGTGCCAGCAGCTTAGGCGGGAGGGCCTCGATTGAGACCCAGTACTTC | CASSLGGRASIETQYF | TRBD2 | TRBV7-9 | many | TRBJ2-5
TGTGCCAGCAGCCAACAACTAGCGGGAGATGGGACCCAGTACTTC | CASSQQLAGDGTQYF | TRBD2 | TRBV7-2 | many | TRBJ2-5
TGTGCCAGCAGTTACACCGAGGGACAGTCTGGTGAAAAACTGTTTTTT | CASSYTEGQSGEKLFF | TRBD1 | TRBV6-2/TRBV6-3 | few | TRBJ1-4
TGTGCCAGCAGCGAGACTAGCGGGTTCTACGAGCAGTTCTTC | CASSETSGFYEQFF | TRBD2 | TRBV7-9 | few | TRBJ2-1
TGCGCCAGCAGCGCCGGGAAGAACACCGGGGAGCTGTTTTTT | CASSAGKNTGELFF | - | TRBV5-1 | - | TRBJ2-2